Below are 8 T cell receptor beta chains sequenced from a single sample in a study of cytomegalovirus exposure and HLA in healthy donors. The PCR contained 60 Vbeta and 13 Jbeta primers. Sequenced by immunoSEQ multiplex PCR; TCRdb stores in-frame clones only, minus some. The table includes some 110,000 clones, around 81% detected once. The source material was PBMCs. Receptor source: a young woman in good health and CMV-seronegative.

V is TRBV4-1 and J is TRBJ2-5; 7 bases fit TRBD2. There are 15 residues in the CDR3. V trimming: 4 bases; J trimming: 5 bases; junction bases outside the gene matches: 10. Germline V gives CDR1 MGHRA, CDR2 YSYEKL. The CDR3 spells CASSPSGAGAETQYF. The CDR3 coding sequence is TGCGCCAGCAGCCCTAGTGGGGCGGGAGCGGAGACCCAGTACTTC.

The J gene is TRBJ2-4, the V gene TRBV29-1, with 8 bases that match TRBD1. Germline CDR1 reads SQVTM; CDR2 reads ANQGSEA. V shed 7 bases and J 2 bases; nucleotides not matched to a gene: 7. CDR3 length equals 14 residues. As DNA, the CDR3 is TGCAGCGGCGGACAGGGAAGGACCAAAAACATTCAGTACTTC. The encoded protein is CSGGQGRTKNIQYF.

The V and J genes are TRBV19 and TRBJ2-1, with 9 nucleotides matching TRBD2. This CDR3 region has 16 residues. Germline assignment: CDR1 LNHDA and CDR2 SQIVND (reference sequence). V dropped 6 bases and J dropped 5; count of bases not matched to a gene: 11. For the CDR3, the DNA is TGTGCCAGTAGAACTCCGGGACTAGCAGGGGACAATGAGCAGTTCTTC. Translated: CASRTPGLAGDNEQFF.

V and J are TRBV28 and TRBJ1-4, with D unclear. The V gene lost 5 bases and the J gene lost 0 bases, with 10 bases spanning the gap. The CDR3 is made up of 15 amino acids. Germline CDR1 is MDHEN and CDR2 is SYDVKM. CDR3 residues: CASSNHKATNEKLFF. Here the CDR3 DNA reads TGTGCCAGCAGTAACCACAAAGCAACTAATGAAAAACTGTTTTTT.

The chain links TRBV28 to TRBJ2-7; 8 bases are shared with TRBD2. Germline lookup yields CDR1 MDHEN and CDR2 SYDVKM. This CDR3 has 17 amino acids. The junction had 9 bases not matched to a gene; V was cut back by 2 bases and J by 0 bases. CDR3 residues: CASSLIGGGGSSYEQYF. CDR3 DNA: TGTGCCAGCAGTTTAATCGGGGGGGGAGGCAGCTCCTACGAGCAGTACTTC. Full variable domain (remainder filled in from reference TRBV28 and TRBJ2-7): DVKVTQSSRYLVKRTGEKVFLECVQDMDHENMFWYRQDPGLGLRLIYFSYDVKMKEKGDIPEGYSVSREKKERFSLILESASTNQTSMYLCASSLIGGGGSSYEQYFGPGTRLTVT.

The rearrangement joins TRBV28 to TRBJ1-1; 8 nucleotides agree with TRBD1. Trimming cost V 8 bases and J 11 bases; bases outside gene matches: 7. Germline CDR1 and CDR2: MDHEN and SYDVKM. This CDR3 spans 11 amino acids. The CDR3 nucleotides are TGTGCCAGCCTACAGGGGGGGGCCGCTTTCTTT. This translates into CASLQGGAAFF. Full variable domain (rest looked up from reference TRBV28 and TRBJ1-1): DVKVTQSSRYLVKRTGEKVFLECVQDMDHENMFWYRQDPGLGLRLIYFSYDVKMKEKGDIPEGYSVSREKKERFSLILESASTNQTSMYLCASLQGGAAFFGQGTRLTVV.

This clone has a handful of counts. The CDR3 region is CASSPSGGRGEETQYF. CDR3 DNA sequence: TGTGCCAGCAGTCCCTCTGGCGGGAGGGGGGAAGAGACCCAGTACTTC. The chain is built from TRBV27 and TRBJ2-5; the match to TRBD2 covers 9 bases. After removal of 5 bases from V and 3 bases from J, the junction contained 10 bases not matched to a gene. The CDR3 consists of 16 residues. The germline CDR1 and CDR2 sequences are MNHEY and SMNVEV (reference sequence).

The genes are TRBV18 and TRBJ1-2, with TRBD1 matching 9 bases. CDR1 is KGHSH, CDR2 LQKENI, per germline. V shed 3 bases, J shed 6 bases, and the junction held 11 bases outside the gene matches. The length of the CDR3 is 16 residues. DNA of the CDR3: TGTGCCAGCTCACCTGGGACAGGGAATCTCAGGGATGGCTACACCTTC. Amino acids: CASSPGTGNLRDGYTF.